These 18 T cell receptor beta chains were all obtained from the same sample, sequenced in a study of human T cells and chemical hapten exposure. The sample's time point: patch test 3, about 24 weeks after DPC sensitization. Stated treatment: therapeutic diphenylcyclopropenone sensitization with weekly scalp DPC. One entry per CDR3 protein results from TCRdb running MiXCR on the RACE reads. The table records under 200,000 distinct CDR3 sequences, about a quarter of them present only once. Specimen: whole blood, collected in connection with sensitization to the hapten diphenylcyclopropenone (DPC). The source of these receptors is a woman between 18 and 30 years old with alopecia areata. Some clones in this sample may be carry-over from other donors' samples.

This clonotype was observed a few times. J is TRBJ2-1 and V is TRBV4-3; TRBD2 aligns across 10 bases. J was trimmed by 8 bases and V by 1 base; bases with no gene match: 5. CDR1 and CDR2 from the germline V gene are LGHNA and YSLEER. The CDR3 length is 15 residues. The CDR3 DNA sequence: TGCGCCAGCAGCCAAGCCTGGACTAGCGGCGATGAGCAGTTCTTC. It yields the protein CASSQAWTSGDEQFF.

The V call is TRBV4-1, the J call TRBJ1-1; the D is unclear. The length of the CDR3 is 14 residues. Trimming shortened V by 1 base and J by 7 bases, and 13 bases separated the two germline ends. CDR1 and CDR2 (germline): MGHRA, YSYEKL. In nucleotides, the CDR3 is TGCGCCAGCAGCCAAGCGGGGAGGATCTATGAAGCTTTCTTT. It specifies CASSQAGRIYEAFF.

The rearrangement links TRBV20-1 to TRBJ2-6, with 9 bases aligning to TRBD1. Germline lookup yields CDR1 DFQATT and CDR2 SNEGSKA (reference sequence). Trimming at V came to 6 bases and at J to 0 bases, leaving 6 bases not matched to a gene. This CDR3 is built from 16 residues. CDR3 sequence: CSARDRVPSGANVLTF. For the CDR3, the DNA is TGCAGTGCGAGGGACAGGGTGCCCTCTGGGGCCAACGTCCTGACTTTC.

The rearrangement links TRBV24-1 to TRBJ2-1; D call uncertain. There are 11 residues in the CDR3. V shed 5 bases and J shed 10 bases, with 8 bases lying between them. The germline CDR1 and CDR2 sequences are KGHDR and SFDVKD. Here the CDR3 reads CATSVRREQFF. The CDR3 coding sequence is TGTGCCACCAGTGTACGGCGAGAGCAGTTCTTC.

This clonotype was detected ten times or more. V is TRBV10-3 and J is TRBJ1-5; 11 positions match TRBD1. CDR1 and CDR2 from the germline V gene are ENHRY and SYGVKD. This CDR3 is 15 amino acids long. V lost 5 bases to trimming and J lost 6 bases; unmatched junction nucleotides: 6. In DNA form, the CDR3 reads TGTGCCATCAGTCCGGACAGGGGGCTTGGTCAGCCCCAGCATTTT. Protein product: CAISPDRGLGQPQHF.

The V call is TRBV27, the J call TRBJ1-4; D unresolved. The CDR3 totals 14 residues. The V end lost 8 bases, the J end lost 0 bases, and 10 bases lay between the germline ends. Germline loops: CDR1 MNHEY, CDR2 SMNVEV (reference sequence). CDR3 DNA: TGTGCCAGCCGACGGTCGGCAACTAATGAAAAACTGTTTTTT. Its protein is CASRRSATNEKLFF. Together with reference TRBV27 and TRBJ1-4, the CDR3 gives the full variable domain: EAQVTQNPRYLITVTGKKLTVTCSQNMNHEYMSWYRQDPGLGLRQIYYSMNVEVTDKGDVPEGYKVSRKEKRNFPLILESPSPNQTSLYFCASRRSATNEKLFFGSGTQLSVL.

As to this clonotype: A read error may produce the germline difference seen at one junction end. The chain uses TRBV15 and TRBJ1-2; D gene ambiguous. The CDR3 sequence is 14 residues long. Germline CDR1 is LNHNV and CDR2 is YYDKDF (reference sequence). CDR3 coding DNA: TGTGCCACCAGCCGAGATAGGAGTAACTATGGCTACACCTTC. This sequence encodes CATSRDRSNYGYTF.

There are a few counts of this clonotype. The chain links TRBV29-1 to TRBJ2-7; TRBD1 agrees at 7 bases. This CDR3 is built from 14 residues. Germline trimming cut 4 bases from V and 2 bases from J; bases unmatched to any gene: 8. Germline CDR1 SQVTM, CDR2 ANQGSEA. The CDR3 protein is CSVAGTERTYEQYF. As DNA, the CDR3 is TGCAGCGTTGCCGGGACAGAGAGAACCTACGAGCAGTACTTC.

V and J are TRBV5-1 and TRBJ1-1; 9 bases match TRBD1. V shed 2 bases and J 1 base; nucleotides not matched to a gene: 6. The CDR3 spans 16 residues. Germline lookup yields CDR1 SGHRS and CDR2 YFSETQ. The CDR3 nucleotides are TGCGCCAGCAGCTTTTTAGGACAGGGGCAGAACACTGAAGCTTTCTTT. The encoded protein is CASSFLGQGQNTEAFF.

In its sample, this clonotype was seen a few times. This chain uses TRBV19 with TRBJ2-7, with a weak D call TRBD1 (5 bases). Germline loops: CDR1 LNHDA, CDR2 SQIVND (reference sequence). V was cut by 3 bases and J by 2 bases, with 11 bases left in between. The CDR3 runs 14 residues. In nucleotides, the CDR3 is TGTGCCAGTAGTATCACGCTGGACACCTACGAGCAGTACTTC. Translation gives CASSITLDTYEQYF. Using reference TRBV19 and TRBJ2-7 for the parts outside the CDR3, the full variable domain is DGGITQSPKYLFRKEGQNVTLSCEQNLNHDAMYWYRQDPGQGLRLIYYSQIVNDFQKGDIAEGYSVSREKKESFPLTVTSAQKNPTAFYLCASSITLDTYEQYFGPGTRLTVT.

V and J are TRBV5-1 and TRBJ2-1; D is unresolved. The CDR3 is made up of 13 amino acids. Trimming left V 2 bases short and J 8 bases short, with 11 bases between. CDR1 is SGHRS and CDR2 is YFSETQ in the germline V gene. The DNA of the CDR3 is TGCGCCAGCAGCTTCGACACCATGGATGAGCAGTTCTTC. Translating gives CASSFDTMDEQFF.

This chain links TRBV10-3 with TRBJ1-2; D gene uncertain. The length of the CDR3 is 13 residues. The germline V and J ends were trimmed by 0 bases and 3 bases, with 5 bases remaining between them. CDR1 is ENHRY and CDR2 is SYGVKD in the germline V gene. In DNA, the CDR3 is TGTGCCATCAGTGAGTCTGGCTACTATGGCTACACCTTC. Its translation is CAISESGYYGYTF.

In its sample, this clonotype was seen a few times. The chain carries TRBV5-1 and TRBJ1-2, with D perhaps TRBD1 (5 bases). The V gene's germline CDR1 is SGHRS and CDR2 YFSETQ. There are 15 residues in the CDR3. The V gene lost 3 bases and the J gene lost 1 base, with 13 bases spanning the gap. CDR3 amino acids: CASSSGRGYNYGYTF. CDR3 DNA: TGCGCCAGCAGCTCAGGACGGGGGTATAACTATGGCTACACCTTC.

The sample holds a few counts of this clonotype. CDR3 region: CASRDRTSGTNEQFF. CDR3 DNA: TGTGCCAGCAGGGACCGGACTAGCGGGACCAATGAGCAGTTCTTC. V gene TRBV2 combines with J gene TRBJ2-1, with 12 bases aligning to TRBD2. Germline CDR1 and CDR2: SNHLY and FYNNEI. The CDR3 length is 15 residues. Trimming removed 6 bases from V and 6 bases from J; junction bases left unmatched: 6.

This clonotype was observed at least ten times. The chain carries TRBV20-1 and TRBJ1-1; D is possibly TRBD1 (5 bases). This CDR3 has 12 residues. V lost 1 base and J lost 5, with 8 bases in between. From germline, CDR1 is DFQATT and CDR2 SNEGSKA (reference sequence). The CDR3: CSARGGGTEAFF. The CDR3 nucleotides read TGCAGTGCTAGAGGGGGGGGGACTGAAGCTTTCTTT.

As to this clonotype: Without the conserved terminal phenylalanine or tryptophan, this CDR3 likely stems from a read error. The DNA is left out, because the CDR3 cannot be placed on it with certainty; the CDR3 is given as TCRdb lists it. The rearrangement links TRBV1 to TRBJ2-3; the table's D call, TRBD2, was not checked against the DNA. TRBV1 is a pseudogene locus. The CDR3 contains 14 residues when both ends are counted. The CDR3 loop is CTSSQDLGISRAWG.

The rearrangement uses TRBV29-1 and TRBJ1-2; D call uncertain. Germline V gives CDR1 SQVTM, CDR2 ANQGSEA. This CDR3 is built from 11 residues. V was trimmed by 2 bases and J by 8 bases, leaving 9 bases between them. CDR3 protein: CSVESRVGYTF. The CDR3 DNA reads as TGCAGCGTTGAATCCCGGGTCGGCTACACCTTC.

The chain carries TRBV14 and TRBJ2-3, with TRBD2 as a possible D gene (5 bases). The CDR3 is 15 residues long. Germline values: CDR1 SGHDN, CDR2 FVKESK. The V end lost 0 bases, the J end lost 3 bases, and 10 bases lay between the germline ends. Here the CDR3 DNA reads TGTGCCAGCAGCCAAGATCTTAGAGGGACAGATACGCAGTATTTT. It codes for CASSQDLRGTDTQYF.